This T cell receptor (beta chain) comes out of a study of read filtering for tumor transcriptome and immune sequencing. The CDR3 length is 15 residues. Per the germline V gene, CDR1 is SGHRS and CDR2 is YFSETQ. Between the trimmed V and J ends, which lost 0 bases and 0 bases, there was a span of 10 bases. The study, taken as a whole, reports: This fraction held mixed bone marrow immune cells after CD138-negative sorting. In IR-seq, single-read clonotypes were roughly 82% of clonotypes but approximately 3.5% of reads.

This clonotype was observed many times. Antigen: not known. The library was built from about 0.4 ug RNA with molecular barcoded adaptors for alpha/delta and beta/gamma chains. TCRdb independently ran MiXCR on the reads; one entry per CDR3 protein. The profile shows about 38,000 distinct CDR3 sequences, less than 15% of them singletons. The receptor comes from a donor aged 40 or older with multiple myeloma. The V gene is TRBV5-1, the J gene TRBJ2-7; D not resolved. Sequences were obtained from a population of CD138-negative cells sorted from bone marrow. CDR3 nucleotides: TGCGCCAGCAGCTTGGTTCAGTCTAGCTCCTACGAGCAGTACTTC. Translated, it gives CASSLVQSSSYEQYF.